A single sample gave rise to the 4 T cell receptor beta chains below, sequenced in a study of blood T cell repertoires in COVID-19. TCRdb keeps only in-frame clones here, not all; method: immunoSEQ multiplex PCR. The profile shows about 400,000 clones, 89% of them singletons. What was sequenced was peripheral blood. The receptors come from a man aged 35-49 years with acute or convalescent COVID-19.

As for this clone: An end of the junction does not agree with germline; a read error may underlie this. The chain combines TRBV7-7 with TRBJ2-2, with D perhaps matching TRBD1 (6 bases). The germline V gene has CDR1 SSHAT and CDR2 FNYEAQ (reference sequence). The CDR3 totals 13 residues. The CDR3 nucleotides are TGTGCTAGCAGCCCCCAGGGGTCCGGGGAGCTGTTTTTT. Its protein is CASSPQGSGELFF.

The chain joins TRBV28 to TRBJ2-2; D might be TRBD2 (7 bases). This CDR3 is 15 amino acids long. The V gene's germline CDR1 is MDHEN and CDR2 SYDVKM. V lost 7 bases and J 4 bases, leaving 16 bases between the germline ends. Here the CDR3 reads CASTLGGGVTGELFF. The CDR3 bases are TGTGCCAGCACCTTGGGAGGGGGAGTCACCGGGGAGCTGTTTTTT.

The chain carries TRBV9 and TRBJ2-7; 7 positions agree with TRBD1. The trim removed 6 bases at V and 0 bases at J, leaving 6 bases unmatched. The CDR3 extends over 14 amino acids. Germline loops: CDR1 SGDLS, CDR2 YYNGEE. The CDR3 loop reads CASNQGGDSYEQYF. The CDR3 nucleotides are TGTGCCAGCAACCAAGGGGGCGACTCCTACGAGCAGTACTTC.

This chain connects TRBV5-1 to TRBJ2-1; TRBD1 might be the D (6 bases). CDR3 length: 17 amino acids. V was shortened by 3 bases and J by 4 bases, with 20 bases between the two germline ends. Per the germline V gene, CDR1 is SGHRS and CDR2 is YFSETQ. This chain's CDR3 is CASSYLPPGTSYNEQFF. CDR3 coding DNA: TGCGCCAGCAGCTACCTCCCTCCCGGGACATCGTACAATGAGCAGTTCTTC.